A selection of T cell receptor beta chains follows, all from one sample in a study of T cell responses to AZD1222 COVID-19 vaccine. The repertoire was sequenced with immunoSEQ multiplex PCR; TCRdb's copy has only in-frame clones and lacks some. The sample records around 150,000 clones, more than 90% being singletons. The sample here was peripheral blood, taken on day 0 of AZD1222 vaccination. The receptors derive from an adult in good health. Each CDR3 is given with its conserved first and last residue. A D gene is named only where the DNA matches it firmly. Only part of the rows carry a size: once, few, many, or a class if the clone is expanded.

D: TRBD1; J: TRBJ2-2; size: once; V: TRBV6-5; CDR3: CASSPDRRNTGELFF; DNA: TGTGCCAGCAGCCCGGACAGGCGGAACACCGGGGAGCTGTTTTTT
D: .; J: TRBJ1-2; size: .; V: TRBV2; CDR3: CASRLARGGKGYTF; DNA: TGTGCCAGCAGATTGGCCAGGGGAGGAAAAGGCTACACCTTC
D: .; J: TRBJ1-2; size: once; V: TRBV24-1; CDR3: CATSDPGQTHYGYTF; DNA: TGTGCCACCAGTGACCCAGGACAGACCCACTATGGCTACACCTTC
D: TRBD1; J: TRBJ1-5; size: .; V: TRBV6-5; CDR3: CASTKTGGGQPQHF; DNA: TGTGCCAGCACCAAGACAGGGGGCGGGCAGCCCCAGCATTTT
D: .; J: TRBJ1-6; size: .; V: TRBV12-1; CDR3: CASSRDNSPLHF; DNA: TGTGCCAGCAGCCGGGATAATTCACCCCTCCACTTT
D: .; J: TRBJ2-7; size: .; V: TRBV5-1; CDR3: CASSYLGVPYYEQYF; DNA: TGCGCCAGCAGCTACCTCGGGGTCCCCTACTACGAGCAGTACTTC
D: TRBD1; J: TRBJ1-2; size: .; V: TRBV27; CDR3: CASRPPGQGEGYTF; DNA: TGTGCCAGCCGACCTCCGGGACAGGGAGAAGGCTACACCTTC
D: .; J: TRBJ2-1; size: .; V: TRBV9; CDR3: CASSVNSPEQFF; DNA: TGTGCCAGCAGCGTAAATTCCCCCGAGCAGTTCTTC
D: .; J: TRBJ2-7; size: .; V: TRBV19; CDR3: CASRAVGGNYEQYF; DNA: TGTGCCAGTAGAGCGGTGGGGGGTAACTACGAGCAGTACTTC
D: .; J: TRBJ1-5; size: .; V: TRBV3-1/TRBV3-2; CDR3: CASSQFDQPQHF; DNA: TGTGCCAGCAGCCAATTTGATCAGCCCCAGCATTTT
D: .; J: TRBJ2-1; size: .; V: TRBV3-1/TRBV3-2; CDR3: CASSQWSGGRRFEFF; DNA: TGTGCCAGCAGCCAATGGTCCGGGGGGCGTCGTTTTGAGTTCTTC
D: .; J: TRBJ2-1; size: .; V: TRBV7-3; CDR3: CASSLRGNEQFF; DNA: TGTGCCAGCAGCTTACGCGGCAATGAGCAGTTCTTC
D: .; J: TRBJ1-2; size: .; V: TRBV9; CDR3: CASSVGGGTNYGYTF; DNA: TGTGCCAGCAGCGTAGGAGGGGGGACTAACTATGGCTACACCTTC
D: .; J: TRBJ1-1; size: .; V: TRBV7-4; CDR3: CASSSILRGPTEAFF; DNA: TGTGCCAGCAGCTCCATCCTTAGGGGCCCCACTGAAGCTTTCTTT
D: TRBD1; J: TRBJ1-2; size: .; V: TRBV18; CDR3: CASSPTGTGGAENYGYTF; DNA: TGTGCCAGCTCACCTACCGGGACAGGGGGCGCGGAAAACTATGGCTACACCTTC
D: TRBD1; J: TRBJ1-5; size: .; V: TRBV10-3; CDR3: CADWDRGEYSNQPQHF; DNA: TGTGCCGACTGGGACAGGGGGGAATATAGCAATCAGCCCCAGCATTTT
D: .; J: TRBJ1-1; size: .; V: TRBV18; CDR3: CASSPSTQVLNTEAFF; DNA: TGTGCCAGCTCACCTTCAACACAGGTCCTGAACACTGAAGCTTTCTTT
D: .; J: TRBJ1-6; size: once; V: TRBV6-2/TRBV6-3; CDR3: CASSYSNRADSPLHF; DNA: TGTGCCAGCAGTTACTCGAACAGGGCGGATTCACCCCTCCACTTT
D: .; J: TRBJ2-4; size: .; V: TRBV4-1; CDR3: CASSQDKRMAGVAKNIQYF; DNA: TGCGCCAGCAGCCAAGATAAGAGGATGGCAGGGGTGGCCAAAAACATTCAGTACTTC
D: .; J: TRBJ1-3; size: .; V: TRBV5-4; CDR3: CASSLRGGMTGNTIYF; DNA: TGTGCCAGCAGCCTCCGGGGCGGGATGACTGGAAACACCATATATTTT
D: TRBD2; J: TRBJ2-5; size: .; V: TRBV9; CDR3: CASSAGLAGEGETQYF; DNA: TGTGCCAGCAGCGCGGGACTAGCGGGAGAGGGGGAGACCCAGTACTTC
D: .; J: TRBJ2-5; size: .; V: TRBV27; CDR3: CASSLLGETQYF; DNA: TGTGCCAGCAGTCTCCTTGGAGAGACCCAGTACTTC
D: .; J: TRBJ2-1; size: .; V: TRBV19; CDR3: CASSPKGLGGFYNEQFF; DNA: TGTGCCAGTAGCCCTAAGGGTCTAGGGGGGTTCTACAATGAGCAGTTCTTC
D: TRBD1; J: TRBJ1-4; size: .; V: TRBV6-2/TRBV6-3; CDR3: CASSYGTGGGDEKLFF; DNA: TGTGCCAGCAGTTACGGGACAGGGGGCGGCGATGAAAAACTGTTTTTT
D: TRBD1; J: TRBJ1-5; size: .; V: TRBV2; CDR3: CASRRTGDQPQHF; DNA: TGTGCCAGCAGGAGGACAGGCGATCAGCCCCAGCATTTT